A selection of T cell receptor beta chains follows, all from one sample in a study of T-cell memory formation after mild COVID-19. Each CDR3 protein is one row after TCRdb ran MiXCR on the 5' RACE reads. Among hundreds of thousands of distinct CDR3 sequences, nearly 25% were seen once, and the ten largest hold around an eighth. The material sequenced was PBMCs or a T cell subset sorted from them (not recorded which). The receptors were sampled from an adult woman who had mild COVID-19 (a few samples of this study predate the infection). Cell type and time point are not known. Each CDR3 is given with its conserved first and last residue. Fields, in order: J gene, clone size, V gene, D gene, CDR3 protein, CDR3 DNA. The D gene is left open where the match is weak. The size of a clone is reported for some rows only, either as once, few or many, or as a class for expanded clones.

TRBJ1-4,many,TRBV5-6,NA,CASSLYGDTGKWGGEKLFF,TGTGCCAGCAGCTTGTACGGAGATACAGGGAAATGGGGTGGTGAAAAACTGTTTTTT
TRBJ2-7,NA,TRBV7-9,TRBD1,CASSTGAPVYEQYF,TGTGCCAGCAGCACAGGGGCCCCCGTCTACGAGCAGTACTTC
TRBJ1-1,few,TRBV19,NA,CASSPPDREITEAFF,TGTGCCAGTAGCCCTCCGGATAGGGAGATCACTGAAGCTTTCTTT
TRBJ2-2,few,TRBV12-3/TRBV12-4,TRBD2,CASSVGVAGETGELFF,TGTGCCTCCAGTGTCGGGGTAGCGGGGGAAACCGGGGAGCTGTTTTTT
TRBJ1-1,NA,TRBV20-1,NA,CSARDRWGRFTEAFF,TGCAGTGCTAGAGATCGGTGGGGGAGATTCACTGAAGCTTTCTTT
TRBJ2-5,few,TRBV20-1,TRBD2,CSATLPGTSGRDQETQYF,TGCAGTGCTACCCTCCCAGGGACTAGCGGGAGAGATCAAGAGACCCAGTACTTC
TRBJ1-1,NA,TRBV5-1,NA,CASSPATTPMNTEAFF,TGCGCCAGCAGCCCAGCTACGACACCTATGAACACTGAAGCTTTCTTT
TRBJ2-5,NA,TRBV20-1,TRBD2,CSAVAGGPETQYF,TGCAGTGCAGTAGCGGGGGGCCCAGAGACCCAGTACTTC
TRBJ2-2,few,TRBV24-1,TRBD1,CATSVGQMNTGELFF,TGTGCCACCAGTGTGGGACAGATGAACACCGGGGAGCTGTTTTTT
TRBJ2-3,few,TRBV12-3/TRBV12-4,NA,CASSLGGRWTDTQYF,TGTGCCAGCAGTTTAGGAGGGAGATGGACAGATACGCAGTATTTT
TRBJ2-1,many,TRBV5-1,TRBD2,CASSWGRGGKGNEQFF,TGCGCCAGCAGCTGGGGTCGGGGGGGAAAAGGGAATGAGCAGTTCTTC
TRBJ2-7,NA,TRBV19,TRBD2,CASSTSNSGSSYEQYF,TGTGCCAGTAGTACATCGAATAGCGGGAGCTCCTACGAGCAGTACTTC
TRBJ2-3,NA,TRBV11-2,TRBD2,CASSRGLAGGQDTQYF,TGTGCCAGCAGCCGGGGACTAGCGGGAGGACAAGATACGCAGTATTTT
TRBJ2-2,few,TRBV7-9,TRBD2,CASSYLAGNTGELFF,TGTGCCAGCAGCTACTTAGCGGGGAACACCGGGGAGCTGTTTTTT
TRBJ2-3,many,TRBV5-5,NA,CASSLSSRGAQDTQYF,TGTGCCAGCAGCTTGTCATCGCGCGGAGCACAAGATACGCAGTATTTT
TRBJ1-4,few,TRBV5-1,NA,CASSWRGRVEKLFF,TGCGCCAGCAGTTGGAGAGGGCGCGTTGAAAAACTGTTTTTT
TRBJ1-1,NA,TRBV29-1,NA,CSVEDLMGNTEAFF,TGCAGCGTTGAAGATCTGATGGGAAACACTGAAGCTTTCTTT
TRBJ1-2,NA,TRBV30,TRBD1,CAWREAAGGYGYTF,TGTGCCTGGAGGGAAGCAGCAGGGGGTTATGGCTACACCTTC
TRBJ2-1,NA,TRBV4-2,NA,CASSQGLGMRWKSYNEQFF,TGTGCCAGCAGCCAAGGTCTAGGGATGAGGTGGAAATCCTACAATGAGCAGTTCTTC
TRBJ2-5,few,TRBV21-1,NA,CASSSLGGGEETQYF,TGTGCCAGCAGTTCTTTAGGGGGAGGAGAAGAGACCCAGTACTTC
TRBJ2-2,few,TRBV5-5,TRBD2,CASSSRTSGNTGELFF,TGTGCCAGCAGCTCCCGGACTAGCGGGAACACCGGGGAGCTGTTTTTT
TRBJ2-7,NA,TRBV6-5,TRBD2,CASSDGGYEQYF,TGTGCCAGCTCAGACGGGGGGTACGAGCAGTACTTC
TRBJ1-4,NA,TRBV19,TRBD1,CASRSGDSKNEKLFF,TGTGCCAGTCGCAGTGGGGACAGCAAAAATGAAAAACTGTTTTTT
TRBJ2-4,few,TRBV5-1,NA,CASSFDTLENIQYF,TGCGCCAGCAGCTTCGATACCCTGGAAAACATTCAGTACTTC
TRBJ2-1,few,TRBV6-5,NA,CAGRSTGTGEQFF,TGTGCCGGCAGGAGTACAGGGACCGGCGAGCAGTTCTTC
TRBJ2-1,few,TRBV6-2/TRBV6-3,TRBD2,CASRPGLAGGFSKQFF,TGTGCCAGCAGACCGGGACTAGCGGGAGGGTTTTCGAAGCAGTTCTTC
TRBJ2-1,NA,TRBV11-1,TRBD2,CASSLDGLGEGLVLRQFF,TGTGCCAGCAGCTTAGATGGGTTGGGGGAGGGCCTAGTTTTGAGGCAGTTCTTC
TRBJ2-2,NA,TRBV27,NA,CASSFTGLGTGELFF,TGTGCCAGCAGTTTTACAGGGTTGGGCACCGGGGAGCTGTTTTTT
TRBJ1-5,few,TRBV18,NA,CASSESLGPGSNQPQHF,TGTGCCAGCTCCGAATCCTTGGGACCTGGGAGCAATCAGCCCCAGCATTTT
TRBJ2-1,NA,TRBV24-1,NA,CATSEGGFSYNEQFF,TGTGCCACCAGTGAAGGGGGGTTCTCCTACAATGAGCAGTTCTTC
TRBJ2-2,NA,TRBV5-1,NA,CASSPRTDTGELFF,TGCGCCAGCAGCCCTAGGACGGACACCGGGGAGCTGTTTTTT
TRBJ2-1,NA,TRBV6-2/TRBV6-3,NA,CASSSEGTPKANEQFF,TGTGCCAGCAGTTCGGAGGGGACCCCAAAGGCAAATGAGCAGTTCTTC
TRBJ1-5,NA,TRBV7-8,NA,CASSLPNVREDRTNQPQHF,TGTGCCAGCAGCCTGCCCAACGTCAGGGAAGATAGGACCAATCAGCCCCAGCATTTT
TRBJ2-5,NA,TRBV4-1,TRBD1,CASSPDRVWETQYF,TGCGCCAGCAGCCCCGACAGGGTGTGGGAGACCCAGTACTTC
TRBJ1-1,NA,TRBV20-1,NA,CSAQDRSRLFMNTEAFF,TGCAGTGCGCAAGACAGAAGCCGACTTTTTATGAACACTGAAGCTTTCTTT
TRBJ1-4,NA,TRBV7-6,NA,CASSSPSGSEKLFF,TGTGCCAGCAGCTCCCCGTCGGGATCTGAAAAACTGTTTTTT
TRBJ1-2,NA,TRBV5-1,TRBD1,CATTPGQGNYGYTF,TGCGCCACCACCCCGGGACAGGGCAACTATGGCTACACCTTC
TRBJ2-7,many,TRBV12-3/TRBV12-4,TRBD1,CASSDRDRASYEQYF,TGTGCCAGCAGTGACCGGGACAGGGCCTCCTACGAGCAGTACTTC
TRBJ1-5,NA,TRBV20-1,NA,CSARGGHQPQHF,TGCAGTGCTAGAGGGGGTCATCAGCCCCAGCATTTT
TRBJ2-1,few,TRBV18,NA,CASRELEGGNEQFF,TGTGCCAGCCGCGAACTCGAAGGCGGTAATGAGCAGTTCTTC
TRBJ2-2,NA,TRBV12-3/TRBV12-4,TRBD2,CASRPASGSGNTGELFF,TGTGCCAGCAGGCCGGCTAGCGGGAGTGGGAACACCGGGGAGCTGTTTTTT
TRBJ2-7,many,TRBV7-8,NA,CASSLRTTSGEQYF,TGTGCCAGCAGCTTAAGGACTACCTCAGGAGAGCAGTACTTC
TRBJ2-1,few,TRBV4-1,TRBD1,CASSPGTGRGNEQFF,TGCGCCAGCAGCCCTGGGACAGGGAGAGGCAATGAGCAGTTCTTC
TRBJ2-7,NA,TRBV6-5,NA,CASSYLSEQYF,TGTGCCAGCAGTTACTTATCGGAGCAGTACTTC
TRBJ1-1,NA,TRBV24-1,NA,CATSDSGQLHTEAFF,TGTGCCACCAGTGATTCGGGACAACTGCACACTGAAGCTTTCTTT
TRBJ1-1,NA,TRBV6-5,TRBD1,CASSDRGSEAFF,TGTGCCAGCAGTGACAGGGGGTCAGAAGCTTTCTTT
TRBJ1-2,NA,TRBV7-3,TRBD1,CASSLTARDRETF,TGTGCCAGCAGCTTAACGGCCCGGGACAGGGAAACCTTC
TRBJ1-5,NA,TRBV6-1,NA,CASSSENGPNQPQHF,TGTGCCAGTTCAAGTGAAAATGGCCCGAATCAGCCCCAGCATTTT
TRBJ2-1,NA,TRBV3-1,NA,CASSQTGSLVGEQFF,TGTGCCAGCAGCCAGACGGGCAGTTTAGTTGGTGAGCAGTTCTTC
TRBJ2-1,NA,TRBV5-1,NA,CASSLAFSSYNEQFF,TGCGCCAGCAGCTTGGCCTTCAGCTCCTACAATGAGCAGTTCTTC
TRBJ2-2,few,TRBV30,TRBD2,CAWSEGTSGGRSGELFF,TGTGCCTGGAGTGAGGGAACGAGCGGGGGGAGGTCCGGGGAGCTGTTTTTT